The 9 T cell receptor beta chains presented below share a single source sample, sequenced in a study of blood T cells in healthy people across ages. A second roughly 6 to 11 cycle PCR used barcoded and J-beta primers. TCRdb ran MiXCR on the 5' RACE reads and lists one entry per CDR3 protein. The repertoire holds 1,500,000 or so distinct CDR3 sequences, with 45% to 70% as singletons. The sequencing sample was made of blood. These receptors were collected from a man aged 18-30 years in good health.

This clonotype was counted between two and nine times. The chain is built from TRBV9 and TRBJ1-1; no definite D call. Per the germline V gene, CDR1 is SGDLS and CDR2 is YYNGEE. The ends were cut back, 1 base at V and 0 bases at J, with 13 bases in the middle. The CDR3 has 16 amino acids. CDR3 bases: TGTGCCAGCAGCGTAAACCCCGGTGGCATGAACACTGAAGCTTTCTTT. It is translated as CASSVNPGGMNTEAFF.

The rearrangement uses TRBV10-3 and TRBJ2-3, with 8 bases aligning to TRBD2. V shed 10 bases and J 6 bases; nucleotides not matched to a gene: 15. The germline V gene encodes CDR1 ENHRY and CDR2 SYGVKD. This CDR3 spans 15 amino acids. The CDR3 is CASKDSGTGSDTQYF. The CDR3 DNA reads as TGTGCCAGCAAGGATAGCGGGACGGGGTCGGATACGCAGTATTTT.

This clonotype was counted between two and nine times. V and J are TRBV4-3 and TRBJ2-4, with a possible D match to TRBD2 (5 bases). V was pared by 0 bases and J by 4 bases, with 10 bases between. This CDR3 spans 15 amino acids. Germline values: CDR1 LGHNA, CDR2 YSLEER. CDR3 in DNA: TGCGCCAGCAGCCAAGAGACTATCACTAAAAACATTCAGTACTTC. It translates to CASSQETITKNIQYF.

The chain is built from TRBV10-3 and TRBJ2-5; D might be TRBD2 (6 bases). Germline CDR1 is ENHRY and CDR2 is SYGVKD. Trimming removed 5 bases from V and 1 base from J, with 8 bases in between. This CDR3 has 13 amino acids. CDR3 coding DNA: TGTGCCATCAGTAGCGGGCGCCAAGAGACCCAGTACTTC. The encoded protein is CAISSGRQETQYF.

The chain carries TRBV25-1 and TRBJ1-2; D perhaps matches TRBD1 (5 bases). This CDR3 spans 14 amino acids. Germline values: CDR1 MGHDK, CDR2 SYGVNS. Trimming stripped 5 bases from V and 0 bases from J, with 10 bases between. CDR3 DNA: TGTGCCAGCAGTTCTCCGGGACCTAACTATGGCTACACCTTC. Protein: CASSSPGPNYGYTF.

The chain is built from TRBV6-5 and TRBJ2-7, with 12 nucleotides matching TRBD2. The DNA end favors TRBJ2-5, so the J call may be wrong. The CDR3 spans 15 residues. The germline CDR1 and CDR2 sequences are MNHEY and SVGAGI. The CDR3 is CASRQTSGSQETQYF. In DNA form, the CDR3 reads TGTGCCAGCAGACAGACTAGCGGGAGTCAAGAGACCCAGTACTTC.

V is TRBV6-1 and J is TRBJ1-6; D not resolved. CDR1 is MNHNS, CDR2 SASEGT, per germline. The length of the CDR3 is 19 residues. V was clipped by 6 bases and J by 0 bases, with 21 bases between them. CDR3 DNA: TGTGCCAGCAGACCCCTAAGGGTTCAGGCCAGCTCCTATAATTCACCCCTCCACTTT. Protein product: CASRPLRVQASSYNSPLHF.

The gene calls are TRBV4-1 and TRBJ1-2; D gene unclear. The CDR3 consists of 13 residues. Trimming shortened V by 2 bases and J by 3 bases, and 7 bases separated the two germline ends. In germline, CDR1 is MGHRA, CDR2 YSYEKL. This chain's CDR3 is CASSQRRDYGYTF. DNA of the CDR3: TGCGCCAGCAGCCAAAGAAGGGACTATGGCTACACCTTC.

The chain uses TRBV7-9 and TRBJ1-1, with D tentatively TRBD1 (5 bases). Germline CDR1 reads SEHNR; CDR2 reads FQNEAQ (reference sequence). This CDR3 is 14 amino acids long. V was cut by 5 bases and J by 4 bases, with 14 bases left in between. CDR3 nucleotide sequence: TGTGCCAGCAGCCCCCCCAATGGGGGCACTGAAGCTTTCTTT. As protein: CASSPPNGGTEAFF.